The clone carrying this TCR beta chain was detected ten times or more. What it binds is unknown. Germline CDR1 reads DFQATT; CDR2 reads SNEGSKA (reference sequence). The CDR3 covers 13 residues. The J segment lost 5 bases and the V segment lost 3 bases, leaving 6 bases of the junction unmatched. Regarding time point: pre-sensitization, week 0. Treatment specified: therapeutic diphenylcyclopropenone sensitization with weekly scalp DPC. TCRdb independently ran MiXCR on the RACE reads; one entry per CDR3 protein. The profile covers more than 250,000 distinct CDR3 sequences, with about 9% appearing a single time and over 2% taken by the ten largest. The sample comes from a study of human T cells and chemical hapten exposure. Study outcomes and limitations: Having alopecia, the donors may differ immunologically from healthy people. Relative to controls, expanded TCRs formed significantly more large CDR3 similarity clusters.

Sequencing was performed on whole blood, taken in connection with sensitization to the hapten diphenylcyclopropenone (DPC). The chain has TRBV20-1 and TRBJ1-1, with 7 bases fitting TRBD1. The clonotype was recovered from a woman in her 40s with alopecia areata. Some clones in this sample may be carry-over from other donors' samples. This chain's CDR3 is CSASFRGGTEAFF. The CDR3 DNA sequence: TGCAGTGCTAGTTTCAGGGGGGGAACTGAAGCTTTCTTT.